This T cell receptor beta chain was identified in a study of metastatic and nonmetastatic thyroid tumors. Study information: Across blood and tumor or nodule tissue, repertoires from malignant and benign thyroid patients were compared with one another. Notes on the study in general: TCR beta diversity was reportedly significantly higher in malignant thyroid tumors than benign nodules, in blood and tumor.

This clone was counted ten times or more. Its target is not known. All patients were treatment-naive before thyroid surgery. In the original processing: A classifier of distant metastasis in papillary thyroid cancer was built from CDR3 differences (across clinicopathological groups). TCRdb re-analyzed the PCR reads through MiXCR. These V and J calls derive from TCRdb rather than the authors' analysis. The sample contains about 20,000 clones, roughly 22% of which appear only once. From germline, CDR1 is SGHAT and CDR2 FQNNGV. The V end was cut by 2 bases, the J end by 0 bases, with 8 bases between. This CDR3 has 16 residues.

The receptor was derived from a female donor with papillary thyroid cancer or a benign thyroid nodule (not recorded which). Some clones in this sample may be carry-over from other donors' samples. The V and J genes are TRBV11-2 and TRBJ2-6; D unclear. The sequencing sample was made of tumor tissue. The CDR3 bases are TGTGCCAGCAGCTTACTTTTTGCCTCTGGGGCCAACGTCCTGACTTTC. Protein: CASSLLFASGANVLTF.